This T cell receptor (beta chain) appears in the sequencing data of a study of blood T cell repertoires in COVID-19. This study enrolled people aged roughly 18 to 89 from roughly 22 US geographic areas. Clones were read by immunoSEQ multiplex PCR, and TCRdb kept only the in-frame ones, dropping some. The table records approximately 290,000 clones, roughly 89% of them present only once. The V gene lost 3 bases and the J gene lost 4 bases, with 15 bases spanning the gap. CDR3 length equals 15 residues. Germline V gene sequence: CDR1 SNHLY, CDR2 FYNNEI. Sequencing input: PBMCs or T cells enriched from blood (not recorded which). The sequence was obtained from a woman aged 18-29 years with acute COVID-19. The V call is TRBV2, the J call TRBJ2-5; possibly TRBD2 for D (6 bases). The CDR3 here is CASSDGGRVTETQYF. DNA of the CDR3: TGTGCCAGCAGTGACGGAGGGAGAGTTACAGAGACCCAGTACTTC.